The 4 T cell receptor beta chains below come from one sample, sequenced in a study of T cell responses to AZD1222 COVID-19 vaccine. Profiled with immunoSEQ multiplex PCR; TCRdb holds only in-frame clones, not every one. The data hold under 150,000 clones, with about nine tenths observed a single time. The starting material was peripheral blood, obtained 28 days after the second AZD1222 dose. Every receptor here comes from an adult who received the AZD1222 COVID-19 vaccine.

This clone appeared a few times. The rearrangement links TRBV10-3 to TRBJ1-4; no definite D call. The CDR3 sequence is 15 residues long. CDR1 and CDR2 from the germline V gene are ENHRY and SYGVKD. V lost 0 bases, J lost 4 bases, and 9 bases lay in between. CDR3 sequence reads: CAISESKQINEKLFF. The CDR3 DNA follows: TGTGCCATCAGTGAGTCGAAACAGATTAATGAAAAACTGTTTTTT.

This clone was seen once. CDR3 sequence (DNA): TGTGCCAGCTCACCGGCAGCGGGGGGAGAGACCCAGTACTTC. Translation: CASSPAAGGETQYF. The V gene is TRBV18, the J gene TRBJ2-5, with 9 bases fitting TRBD2. Per the germline V gene, CDR1 is KGHSH and CDR2 is LQKENI. V gave up 3 bases and J gave up 4 bases; unmatched junction bases: 3. CDR3 size: 14 residues.

The rearrangement links TRBV19 to TRBJ2-1; possibly TRBD2 for D (7 bases). The CDR3 covers 14 residues. The germline V and J ends were trimmed by 6 bases and 5 bases, with 14 bases remaining between them. Germline CDR1 LNHDA, CDR2 SQIVND (reference sequence). The CDR3 coding sequence is TGTGCCAGTAGAAGCGGGACATCAAACAATGAGCAGTTCTTC. Protein: CASRSGTSNNEQFF.

V usage is TRBV5-1 and J usage is TRBJ2-3; 8 bases are a match to TRBD2. Looked up from germline, CDR1 is SGHRS and CDR2 is YFSETQ. The CDR3 contains 14 residues. V lost 4 bases and J lost 4; bases outside the gene matches: 5. In nucleotides, the CDR3 is TGCGCCAGCAGCCGGGGGGGCCGGGCAGATACGCAGTATTTT. Amino acid sequence: CASSRGGRADTQYF.